Shown below are 7 T cell receptor beta chains from a single sample sequenced in a study of cytomegalovirus exposure and HLA in healthy donors. The study ran its PCR with 60 Vbeta and 13 Jbeta primers. This table comes from immunoSEQ multiplex PCR, and its TCRdb copy is limited to in-frame clones, with some not included. The sample lists 150,000 to 200,000 clones, roughly 80% occurring once. Specimen: PBMCs. Receptors originate from a young woman in good health and CMV-seronegative.

V and J are TRBV6-1 and TRBJ2-5, with 12 bases lining up with TRBD2. This CDR3 comprises 16 residues. Germline CDR1 MNHNS, CDR2 SASEGT. Trimming took 2 bases from V and 7 from J; bases not matched to a gene: 8. In nucleotides, the CDR3 is TGTGCCAGCAGTGAACAGCTAGCGGGAGGGCGCGGGACCCAGTACTTC. The encoded protein is CASSEQLAGGRGTQYF.

This clone was seen only a few times. Other DNA sequences from this sample encode an identical CDR3 as well. The rearrangement joins TRBV7-9 to TRBJ1-2; D unclear. The V end was cut by 2 bases, the J end by 3 bases, with 4 bases between. From germline, CDR1 is SEHNR and CDR2 FQNEAQ (reference sequence). This CDR3 comprises 12 residues. The CDR3 is CASSLTDYGYTF. CDR3 nucleotide sequence: TGTGCCAGCAGCTTAACGGACTATGGCTACACCTTC.

This clone was observed a handful of times. The chain links TRBV6-5 to TRBJ1-1, with D perhaps matching TRBD1 (5 bases). The CDR3 is made up of 13 amino acids. CDR1 is MNHEY and CDR2 is SVGAGI in the germline V gene. V was trimmed by 7 bases and J by 1 base, leaving 10 bases between them. The CDR3 is CASTRQTNTEAFF. Here the CDR3 DNA reads TGTGCCAGCACAAGACAGACGAACACTGAAGCTTTCTTT.

Only a few counts were recorded for this clone. CDR3 nucleotides: TGTGCCAGCAGCCTTATGACAGGGACATATGGCTACACCTTC. Its translation: CASSLMTGTYGYTF. The chain employs TRBV7-8 and TRBJ1-2; TRBD1 agrees at 7 bases. The CDR3 runs to 14 residues. V gave up 5 bases and J gave up 5 bases; unmatched junction bases: 8. The germline CDR1 and CDR2 sequences are SGHVS and FQNEAQ.

This chain connects TRBV7-2 to TRBJ1-1, with D perhaps matching TRBD1 (5 bases). CDR3 length: 17 residues. Germline lookup yields CDR1 SGHTA and CDR2 FQGNSA. Trimming cost V 5 bases and J 1 base, with 20 bases left between them. The CDR3 sequence is CASSARPLTAANTEAFF. In DNA, the CDR3 is TGTGCCAGCAGCGCACGACCTTTGACAGCTGCGAACACTGAAGCTTTCTTT.

This clone was seen more than once but under ten times. The rearrangement links TRBV7-9 to TRBJ1-1, with TRBD1 as a possible D gene (6 bases). The CDR3 is made up of 15 amino acids. V was trimmed by 5 bases and J by 3 bases, leaving 16 bases between them. Germline V gene data show CDR1 as SEHNR and CDR2 as FQNEAQ (reference sequence). The CDR3 here is CASSPGGAGDTEAFF. The CDR3 DNA reads TGTGCCAGCAGCCCCGGGGGGGCCGGGGACACTGAAGCTTTCTTT.

The gene calls are TRBV28 and TRBJ1-2; 9 bases fit TRBD1. Germline V CDR1 and CDR2: MDHEN, SYDVKM. This CDR3 contains 15 residues. V lost 6 bases and J lost 4; bases outside the gene matches: 9. The CDR3 protein is CASSLPAGQGYGYTF. CDR3 coding DNA: TGTGCCAGCAGCCTGCCCGCGGGACAGGGCTATGGCTACACCTTC.